Following are 10 T cell receptor beta chains from one sample sequenced in a study of graft-versus-host responses after intestinal transplantation. Here immunoSEQ multiplex PCR was the method, and the copy in TCRdb shows in-frame clones only, minus some. Among tens of thousands of clones listed, 91% were seen once. These receptors' antigens are unknown. This specimen consisted of unstimulated CD4+ T cells sorted from spleen or lymph node cells, obtained before intestinal transplant. These receptor sequences come from a human donor who received an intestinal transplant.

This clone was recorded once. The chain links TRBV10-3 to TRBJ2-5, with 9 bases lining up with TRBD2. CDR1 is ENHRY and CDR2 is SYGVKD in the germline V gene. The V segment lost 6 bases and the J segment 2 bases; nucleotides outside the gene matches: 1. The CDR3 spans 13 residues. CDR3 in DNA: TGTGCCATCAGGACTAGCGGACAAGAGACCCAGTACTTC. The encoded protein is CAIRTSGQETQYF.

J is TRBJ1-5 and V is TRBV30; 7 bases map to TRBD1. Germline CDR1 and CDR2: GTSNPN and SVGIG (reference sequence). The CDR3 has 19 residues. V lost 0 bases and J lost 3; bases outside the gene matches: 17. CDR3 residues: CAWSVSERQGRGINQPQHF. CDR3 bases: TGTGCCTGGAGTGTAAGTGAGAGACAGGGTCGAGGGATCAATCAGCCCCAGCATTTT.

V usage is TRBV5-1 and J usage is TRBJ2-7, with 9 bases that match TRBD1. V was pared by 4 bases and J by 0 bases, with 5 bases of the junction left unmatched. Germline CDR1 SGHRS, CDR2 YFSETQ. The CDR3 covers 15 residues. The CDR3 nucleotides are TGCGCCAGCAGCGGTGGGACAGGGCCCTCCTACGAGCAGTACTTC. It yields the protein CASSGGTGPSYEQYF.

The rearrangement joins TRBV21-1 to TRBJ2-2; the table's TRBD2 call for D was not verified on the DNA. TRBV21-1 is a pseudogene locus. This CDR3 spans 16 amino acids. CDR3 region: CASSQRLAVNTGELFF. The CDR3 DNA is TGTGCCAGCAGCCAACGACTAGCGGTGAACACCGGGGAGCTGTTTTTT.

J is TRBJ2-3 and V is TRBV9; possibly TRBD2 for D (6 bases). The CDR3 loop spans 15 amino acids. From germline, CDR1 is SGDLS and CDR2 YYNGEE. The ends were cut back, 0 bases at V and 5 bases at J, with 13 bases in the middle. Written as DNA, the CDR3 is TGTGCCAGCAGCGTAGGGGAGCGGGTGGAAGATACGCAGTATTTT. Translating gives CASSVGERVEDTQYF.

The chain is built from TRBV5-1 and TRBJ1-4, with D perhaps matching TRBD1 (6 bases). The V gene's germline CDR1 is SGHRS and CDR2 YFSETQ. V was clipped by 4 bases and J by 7 bases, with 17 bases between them. The CDR3 consists of 15 residues. Written as DNA, the CDR3 is TGCGCCAGCAGCCCGGGGGGCAGGGCGACTGAAAAACTGTTTTTT. This gives the protein CASSPGGRATEKLFF. The full variable domain, with the rest looked up from reference TRBV5-1 and TRBJ1-4, is KAGVTQTPRYLIKTRGQQVTLSCSPISGHRSVSWYQQTPGQGLQFLFEYFSETQRNKGNFPGRFSGRQFSNSRSEMNVSTLELGDSALYLCASSPGGRATEKLFFGSGTQLSVL.

This rearrangement joins TRBV2 to TRBJ2-7, with 9 bases lining up with TRBD1. In germline, CDR1 is SNHLY, CDR2 FYNNEI. The CDR3 extends over 15 amino acids. V was pared by 6 bases and J by 5 bases, with 11 bases of the junction left unmatched. CDR3 protein: CASRVGQGYRDEQYF. The CDR3 region has the DNA TGTGCCAGCAGAGTGGGACAGGGTTATCGGGACGAGCAGTACTTC.

CDR3 amino acids: CAWSPGGRREAGYTF. DNA of the CDR3: TGTGCCTGGAGCCCAGGGGGGCGGCGGGAGGCTGGCTACACCTTC. This chain links TRBV30 with TRBJ1-2; 7 bases map to TRBD1. J gave up 7 bases and V 3 bases, and 14 bases lay outside the gene matches. From germline, CDR1 is GTSNPN and CDR2 SVGIG (reference sequence). This CDR3 has 15 amino acids.

The CDR3 region has the DNA TGTGCCAGCAGCCGACAGGGTGTCTACAATGAGCAGTTCTTC. Its translation: CASSRQGVYNEQFF. The chain joins TRBV6-6 to TRBJ2-1, with 7 bases matching TRBD1. This CDR3 has 14 residues. From germline, CDR1 is MNHNY and CDR2 SVGAGI (reference sequence). V was clipped by 6 bases and J by 3 bases; unmatched bases: 5.

The table lists this clone with a count of one. The chain carries TRBV9 and TRBJ2-3; 10 bases match TRBD2. CDR3 length: 16 residues. J was trimmed by 5 bases and V by 4 bases; bases with no gene match: 10. Germline CDR1 and CDR2: SGDLS and YYNGEE. The CDR3 nucleotides are TGTGCCAGCAGCTCTCAACCGGGACTAGCGCTAGATACGCAGTATTTT. It yields the protein CASSSQPGLALDTQYF.